The rows below give T cell receptor beta chains drawn from one sample of a study of chemoradiotherapy in HPV16-positive cancers. Using immunoSEQ multiplex PCR, the repertoire was profiled, and TCRdb retains in-frame clones only, with some absent. Of roughly 16,000 clones in the sample, about four fifths were seen once. The material was obtained from a patient who underwent chemoradiotherapy. All receptors come from a human donor with HPV-associated anogenital cancer. The CDR3 runs from the conserved cysteine through the conserved F or W.

len | j_gene | v_gene | CDR3aa
14 | TRBJ2-7 | TRBV5-1 | CASSLGTGTYEQYF
13 | TRBJ1-2 | TRBV5-4 | CASSLEALYGYTF
17 | TRBJ2-5 | TRBV15 | CATSMRGQGSFQETQYF
16 | TRBJ1-5 | TRBV30 | CAWSVGGTGKGQPQHF
12 | TRBJ1-2 | TRBV7-8 | CASSPGSRGYTF
14 | TRBJ1-2 | TRBV2 | CASSGEGGFYGYTF
16 | TRBJ2-1 | TRBV5-1 | CASSGWTSGGAGEQFF
18 | TRBJ1-6 | TRBV27 | CASSLSRVISSYNSPLHF
14 | TRBJ2-7 | TRBV5-5 | CASSTTGSSYEQYF
15 | TRBJ2-1 | TRBV19 | CASSIEGVSNNEQFF
11 | TRBJ1-1 | TRBV6-1 | CASSPGTKAFF
14 | TRBJ2-7 | TRBV5-4 | CASSTGLFPYEQYF
11 | TRBJ1-6 | TRBV6-4 | CATFDYSPLHF
15 | TRBJ2-7 | TRBV18 | CASSQEQGLSYEQYF
13 | TRBJ1-5 | TRBV6-1 | CASLRDRWQPQHF
16 | TRBJ2-7 | TRBV19 | CASSIGTSDFRYEQYF
16 | TRBJ2-1 | TRBV11-1 | CASSSGTSGALNEQFF
13 | TRBJ1-1 | TRBV6-5 | CASSQTDTTEAFF
15 | TRBJ2-7 | TRBV7-3 | CASSPRGGGNYEQYF
17 | TRBJ2-3 | TRBV4-1 | CASSLGRQGANTDTQYF
14 | TRBJ1-2 | TRBV5-4 | CASSFRQGGYGYTF
18 | TRBJ2-3 | TRBV4-1 | CASSQGPDLAGSTDTQYF
15 | TRBJ2-7 | TRBV6-5 | CASSRDTGSSYEQYF
17 | TRBJ2-5 | TRBV7-3 | CASSLTGGGSYQETQYF
13 | TRBJ2-3 | TRBV10-3 | CAIKAGGPDTQYF
13 | TRBJ1-2 | TRBV28 | CASSFSQGAGYTF
14 | TRBJ2-2 | TRBV9 | CASSVGPPAGELFF
14 | TRBJ1-5 | TRBV5-8 | CASQGHLSNQPQHF
15 | TRBJ2-7 | TRBV7-9 | CASSLDGTRAYEQYF
13 | TRBJ2-1 | TRBV9 | CASSGTTYNEQFF
12 | TRBJ2-7 | TRBV2 | CASKGQGYEQYF
14 | TRBJ2-7 | TRBV6-6 | CASSYSIAEAEQYF
13 | TRBJ2-7 | TRBV5-4 | CASSLIGDNEQYF
16 | TRBJ2-5 | TRBV5-1 | CASSLAGGLALETQYF
14 | TRBJ1-2 | TRBV4-2 | CASSQDLSVAAKTF
13 | TRBJ2-7 | TRBV7-3 | CASSSYGPDEQYF
13 | TRBJ1-6 | TRBV6-5 | CASARVRDSPLHF
14 | TRBJ1-2 | TRBV28 | CASSRGQGRGGYTF
15 | TRBJ2-7 | TRBV29-1 | CSVGAGNEGPYEQYF
16 | TRBJ1-2 | TRBV7-9 | CASSAGTGTSLGGYTF
15 | TRBJ2-7 | TRBV5-4 | CASSNIAGATYEQYF
16 | TRBJ1-6 | TRBV4-3 | CASSQRDRAYNSPLHF
15 | TRBJ2-7 | TRBV4-1 | CASSQRLAGIYEQYF
15 | TRBJ2-1 | TRBV7-2 | CASSLGWGEYNEQFF
12 | TRBJ1-2 | TRBV4-3 | CASREGNYGYTF
15 | TRBJ2-1 | TRBV5-6 | CASSLKQGTYNEQFF
14 | TRBJ1-2 | TRBV5-1 | CASSLGGLGQGYTF
14 | TRBJ2-2 | TRBV18 | CASSPGTNTGELFF
12 | TRBJ1-6 | TRBV4-1 | CASSQGISPLHF
14 | TRBJ1-2 | TRBV7-9 | CASSPRGMDNGYTF
11 | TRBJ2-2 | TRBV6-1 | CASTFGGELFF